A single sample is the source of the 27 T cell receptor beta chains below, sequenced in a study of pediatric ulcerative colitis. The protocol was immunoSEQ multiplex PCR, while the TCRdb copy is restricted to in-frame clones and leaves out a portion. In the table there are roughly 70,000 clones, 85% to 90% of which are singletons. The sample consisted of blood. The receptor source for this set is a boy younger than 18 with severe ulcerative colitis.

The CDR3 here is CASSLAGGRTDTQYF. The CDR3 DNA sequence: TGTGCCAGCAGCTTAGCGGGAGGGAGGACAGATACGCAGTATTTT. J is TRBJ2-3 and V is TRBV11-3; the match to TRBD2 covers 8 bases. Germline V gene lookup returns CDR1 SGHNT and CDR2 YENEEA. This CDR3 region has 15 residues. V was pared by 1 base and J by 3 bases, with 3 bases of the junction left unmatched.

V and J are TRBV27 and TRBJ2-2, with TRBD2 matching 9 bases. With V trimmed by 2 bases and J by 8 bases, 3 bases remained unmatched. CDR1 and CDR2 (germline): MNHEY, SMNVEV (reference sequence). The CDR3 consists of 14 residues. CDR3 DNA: TGTGCCAGCAGTTTAGGGCTAGCGGGAGGGGAGCTGTTTTTT. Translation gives CASSLGLAGGELFF.

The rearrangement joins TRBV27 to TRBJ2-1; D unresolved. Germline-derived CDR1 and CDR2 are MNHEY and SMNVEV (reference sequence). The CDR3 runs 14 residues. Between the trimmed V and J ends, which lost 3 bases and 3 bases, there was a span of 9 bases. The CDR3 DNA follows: TGTGCCAGCAGTTTCGAGAGAAGCTACAATGAGCAGTTCTTC. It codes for CASSFERSYNEQFF.

CDR3 residues: CASSYSNVGEAFF. As DNA, the CDR3 is TGTGCCAGCAGTTACTCGAATGTGGGTGAAGCTTTCTTT. The chain links TRBV6-5 to TRBJ1-1; D remains unclear. The CDR3 covers 13 residues. Per germline, CDR1 MNHEY and CDR2 SVGAGI. With 0 bases removed from V and 7 bases from J, the gap between germline ends came to 9 bases.

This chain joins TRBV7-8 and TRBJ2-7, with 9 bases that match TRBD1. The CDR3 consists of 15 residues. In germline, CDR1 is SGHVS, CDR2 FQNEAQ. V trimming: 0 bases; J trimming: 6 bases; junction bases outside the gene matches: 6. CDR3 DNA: TGTGCCAGCAGCTTAGCTCCGGGACAGGGTGGCGAGCAGTACTTC. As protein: CASSLAPGQGGEQYF.

The CDR3 coding sequence is TGTGCCAGCAGCCCCGGACAGAACACAGATACGCAGTATTTT. The encoded protein is CASSPGQNTDTQYF. V usage is TRBV14 and J usage is TRBJ2-3, with D perhaps matching TRBD1 (6 bases). CDR3 length: 14 amino acids. V dropped 4 bases and J dropped 2 bases, with 10 bases sitting between them. CDR1 and CDR2 from the germline V gene are SGHDN and FVKESK.

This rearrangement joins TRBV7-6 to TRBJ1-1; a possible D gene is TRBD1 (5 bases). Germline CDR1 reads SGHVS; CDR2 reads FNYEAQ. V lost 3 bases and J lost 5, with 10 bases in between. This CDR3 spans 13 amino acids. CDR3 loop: CASSLGQGTEAFF. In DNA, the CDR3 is TGTGCCAGCAGCTTGGGCCAGGGAACTGAAGCTTTCTTT.

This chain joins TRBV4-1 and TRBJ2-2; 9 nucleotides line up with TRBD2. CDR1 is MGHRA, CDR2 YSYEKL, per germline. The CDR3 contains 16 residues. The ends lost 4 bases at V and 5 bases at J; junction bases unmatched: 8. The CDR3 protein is CASSPNSGSITGELFF. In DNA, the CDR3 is TGCGCCAGCAGCCCAAATAGCGGGAGTATTACCGGGGAGCTGTTTTTT.

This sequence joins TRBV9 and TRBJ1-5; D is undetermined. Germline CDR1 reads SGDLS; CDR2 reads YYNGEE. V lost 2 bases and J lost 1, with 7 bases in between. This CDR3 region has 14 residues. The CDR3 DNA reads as TGTGCCAGCAGCGTTGGCAGCAGCAATCAGCCCCAGCATTTT. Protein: CASSVGSSNQPQHF.

The CDR3 reads CASSAERGGHEKLFF. The CDR3 bases are TGTGCCAGCAGCGCCGAGCGGGGGGGCCATGAAAAACTGTTTTTT. J is TRBJ1-4 and V is TRBV11-2; tentative D call: TRBD1 (6 bases). Trimming left V 5 bases short and J 6 bases short, with 16 bases between. From germline, CDR1 is SGHAT and CDR2 FQNNGV. CDR3 length: 15 residues.

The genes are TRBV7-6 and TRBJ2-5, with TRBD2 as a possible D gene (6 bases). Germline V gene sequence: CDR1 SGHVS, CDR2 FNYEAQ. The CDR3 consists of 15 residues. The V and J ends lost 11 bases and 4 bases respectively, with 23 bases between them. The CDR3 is CAGGKAPRLGETQYF. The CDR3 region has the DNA TGTGCCGGAGGGAAGGCGCCACGGCTGGGAGAGACCCAGTACTTC.

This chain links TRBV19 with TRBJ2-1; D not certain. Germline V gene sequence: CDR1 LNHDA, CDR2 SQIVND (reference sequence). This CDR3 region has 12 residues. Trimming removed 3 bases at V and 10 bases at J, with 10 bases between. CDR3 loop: CASSIILSEQFF. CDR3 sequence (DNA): TGTGCCAGTAGTATTATACTATCCGAGCAGTTCTTC.

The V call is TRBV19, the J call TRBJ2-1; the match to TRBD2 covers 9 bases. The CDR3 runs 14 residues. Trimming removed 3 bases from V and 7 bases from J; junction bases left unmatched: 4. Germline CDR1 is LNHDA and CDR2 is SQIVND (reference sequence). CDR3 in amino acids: CASSMAGGDNEQFF. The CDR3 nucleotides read TGTGCCAGTAGTATGGCGGGAGGGGATAATGAGCAGTTCTTC.

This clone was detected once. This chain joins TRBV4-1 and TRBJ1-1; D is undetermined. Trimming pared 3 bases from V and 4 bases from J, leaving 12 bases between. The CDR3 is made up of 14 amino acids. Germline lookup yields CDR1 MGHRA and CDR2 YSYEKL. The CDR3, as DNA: TGCGCCAGCAGCCAGGAGAAACAGCGCACTGAAGCTTTCTTT. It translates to CASSQEKQRTEAFF.

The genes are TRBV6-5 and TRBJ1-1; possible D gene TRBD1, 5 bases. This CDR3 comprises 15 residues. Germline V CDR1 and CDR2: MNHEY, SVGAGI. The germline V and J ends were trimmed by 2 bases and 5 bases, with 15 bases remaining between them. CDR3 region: CASSYAGRGLTEAFF. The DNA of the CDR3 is TGTGCCAGCAGTTACGCCGGGAGGGGTCTTACTGAAGCTTTCTTT.

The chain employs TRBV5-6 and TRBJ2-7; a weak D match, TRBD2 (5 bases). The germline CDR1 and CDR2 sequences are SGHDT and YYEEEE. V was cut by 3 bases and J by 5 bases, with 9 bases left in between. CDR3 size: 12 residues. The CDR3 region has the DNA TGTGCCAGCAGCTACCGGAGGAACGAGCAGTACTTC. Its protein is CASSYRRNEQYF.

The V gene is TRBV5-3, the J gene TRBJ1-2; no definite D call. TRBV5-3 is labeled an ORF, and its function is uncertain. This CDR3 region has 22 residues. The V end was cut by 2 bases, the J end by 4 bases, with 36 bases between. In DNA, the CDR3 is TGTGCCAGAAGCTTCGGACGTCCCCGCTCGATCCCGCTCAAGACACCTTTCTATGGCTACACCTTC. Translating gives CARSFGRPRSIPLKTPFYGYTF.

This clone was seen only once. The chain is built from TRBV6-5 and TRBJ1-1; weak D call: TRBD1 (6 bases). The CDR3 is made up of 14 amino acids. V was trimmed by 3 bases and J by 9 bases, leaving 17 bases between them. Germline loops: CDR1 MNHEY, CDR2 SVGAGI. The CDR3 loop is CASSYSALQGKAFF. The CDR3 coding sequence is TGTGCCAGCAGTTATTCCGCACTCCAGGGGAAAGCTTTCTTT.

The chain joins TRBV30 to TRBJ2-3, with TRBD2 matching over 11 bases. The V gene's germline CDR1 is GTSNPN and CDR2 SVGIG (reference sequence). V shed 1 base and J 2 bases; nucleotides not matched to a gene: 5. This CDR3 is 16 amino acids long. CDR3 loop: CAWSEGTSGTTDTQYF. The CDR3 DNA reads TGTGCCTGGAGTGAAGGGACTAGCGGCACCACAGATACGCAGTATTTT.

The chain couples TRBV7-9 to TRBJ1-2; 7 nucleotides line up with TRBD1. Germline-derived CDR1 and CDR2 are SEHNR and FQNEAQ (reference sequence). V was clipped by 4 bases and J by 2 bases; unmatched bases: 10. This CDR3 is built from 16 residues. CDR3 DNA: TGTGCCAGCAGCTGGGCCTCCGGGACAGACAACTATGGCTACACCTTC. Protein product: CASSWASGTDNYGYTF.

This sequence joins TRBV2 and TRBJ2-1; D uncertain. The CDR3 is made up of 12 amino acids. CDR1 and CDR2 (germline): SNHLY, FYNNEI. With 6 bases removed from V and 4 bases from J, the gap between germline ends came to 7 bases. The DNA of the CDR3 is TGTGCCAGCAGCCCAGTATACAATGAGCAGTTCTTC. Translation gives CASSPVYNEQFF.

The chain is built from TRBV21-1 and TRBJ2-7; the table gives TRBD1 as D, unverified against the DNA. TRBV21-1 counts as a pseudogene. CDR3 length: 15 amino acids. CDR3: CASSKKQDRTCEQYF. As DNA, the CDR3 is TGTGCCAGCAGCAAAAAACAGGATCGCACCTGCGAGCAGTACTTC.

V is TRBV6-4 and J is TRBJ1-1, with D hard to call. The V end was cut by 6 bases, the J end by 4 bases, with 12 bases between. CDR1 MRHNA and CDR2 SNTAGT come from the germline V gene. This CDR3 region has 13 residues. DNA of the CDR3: TGTGCCAGCAGAGAAGACTCCCTCACTGAAGCTTTCTTT. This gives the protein CASREDSLTEAFF.

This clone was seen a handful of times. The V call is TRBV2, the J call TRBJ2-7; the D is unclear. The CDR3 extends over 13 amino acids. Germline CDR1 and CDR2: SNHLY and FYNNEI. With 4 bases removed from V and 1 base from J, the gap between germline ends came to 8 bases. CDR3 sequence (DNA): TGTGCCAGCAGTGTTGGCCCTTCCTACGAGCAGTACTTC. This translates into CASSVGPSYEQYF.

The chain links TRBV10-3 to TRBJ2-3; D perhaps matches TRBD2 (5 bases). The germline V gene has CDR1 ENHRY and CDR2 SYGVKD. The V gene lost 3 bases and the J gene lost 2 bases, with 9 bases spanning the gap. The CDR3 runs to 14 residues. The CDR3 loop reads CAISDPAATDTQYF. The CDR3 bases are TGTGCCATCAGTGATCCAGCGGCCACAGATACGCAGTATTTT.

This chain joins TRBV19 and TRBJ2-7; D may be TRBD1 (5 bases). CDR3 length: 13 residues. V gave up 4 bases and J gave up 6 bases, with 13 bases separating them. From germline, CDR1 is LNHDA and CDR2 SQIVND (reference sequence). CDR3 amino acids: CASSRQLSLEQYF. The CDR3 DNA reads TGTGCCAGTAGTAGACAGCTTTCCCTCGAGCAGTACTTC. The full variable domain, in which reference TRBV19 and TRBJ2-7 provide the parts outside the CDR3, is DGGITQSPKYLFRKEGQNVTLSCEQNLNHDAMYWYRQDPGQGLRLIYYSQIVNDFQKGDIAEGYSVSREKKESFPLTVTSAQKNPTAFYLCASSRQLSLEQYFGPGTRLTVT.

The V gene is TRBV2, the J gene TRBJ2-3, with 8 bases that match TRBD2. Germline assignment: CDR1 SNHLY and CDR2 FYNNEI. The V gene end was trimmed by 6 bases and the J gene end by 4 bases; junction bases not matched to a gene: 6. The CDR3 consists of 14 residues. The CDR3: CASRDSGTADTQYF. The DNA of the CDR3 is TGTGCCAGCAGGGATAGCGGGACCGCAGATACGCAGTATTTT.